These T cell receptor beta chains were read from a single sample in a study of vaccination effects on CD4 cells after COVID-19. Method: immunoSEQ multiplex PCR; TCRdb's copy keeps in-frame clones and lacks some. The data contain some 40,000 clones, over 60% of them singletons. Their recognized antigens are unknown. Sequences were derived from CD4+ T cells from PBMCs cultured without peptide, sampled after COVID-19 vaccination. All receptors derive from a human donor who had a prior SARS-CoV-2 infection. CDR3s include the opening cysteine and the closing phenylalanine or tryptophan. A D gene is named only where the DNA matches it firmly. Clone size is shown for a subset of rows, as once, few, many or a class of expanded clone.

>TRBV5-1|-|once|TRBJ2-3
TGCGCCAGCAGCCCCCGTGTGTATACCACCACAGATACGCAGTATTTT
CASSPRVYTTTDTQYF
>TRBV12-3/TRBV12-4|-|-|TRBJ2-7
TGTGCCAGCAGTTCCAGGATGTTATACGAGCAGTACTTC
CASSSRMLYEQYF
>TRBV7-9|-|-|TRBJ1-2
TGTGCCAGCAGCCCCCCTTCTTTCTATGGCTACACCTTC
CASSPPSFYGYTF
>TRBV7-9|TRBD1|few|TRBJ1-2
TGTGCCAGCAGCTTCCGAGACAGGGACTATGGCTACACCTTC
CASSFRDRDYGYTF
>TRBV10-3|TRBD2|-|TRBJ2-5
TGTGCCATCAGGGGGAGGGTTGAAGAGACCCAGTACTTC
CAIRGRVEETQYF
>TRBV5-4|-|-|TRBJ2-3
TGTGCCAGCAGCGAAAACCCCTGGACAGATACGCAGTATTTT
CASSENPWTDTQYF
>TRBV19|TRBD1|-|TRBJ1-2
TGTGCCAGTAGTATCAGTCAGGGGGTAGGTGGCTACACCTTC
CASSISQGVGGYTF
>TRBV7-2|-|-|TRBJ2-1
TGTGCCAGCAGCTTAGTTTCGAGCGGACCAGAGCAGTTCTTC
CASSLVSSGPEQFF
>TRBV5-1|TRBD1|-|TRBJ1-6
TGCGCCAGCAGCTCCAGACAGGGGAGTTCACCCCTCCACTTT
CASSSRQGSSPLHF
>TRBV19|TRBD2|-|TRBJ2-7
TGTGCCAGTAGTATCGGACTAGCGGGGGCGGGGGAGCAGTACTTC
CASSIGLAGAGEQYF
>TRBV27|-|-|TRBJ2-7
TGTGCCAGCAGTTTACGGGTACCCTACGAGCAGTACTTC
CASSLRVPYEQYF
>TRBV7-3|TRBD2|-|TRBJ2-5
TGTGCCAGCAGCCCAAGCGGGATCTCGGAGACCCAGTACTTC
CASSPSGISETQYF
>TRBV2|-|-|TRBJ1-6
TGTGCCAGCAGGGTAACCAATTCACCCCTCCACTTT
CASRVTNSPLHF
>TRBV5-1|TRBD1|-|TRBJ1-1
TGCGCCAGCAGCTATGCCGGGACAGGGACTGAAGCTTTCTTT
CASSYAGTGTEAFF
>TRBV7-3|-|-|TRBJ1-6
TGTGCCAGCAGCTTACTTGGCGACTCACCCCTCCACTTT
CASSLLGDSPLHF
>TRBV5-4|TRBD2|-|TRBJ2-3
TGTGCCAGCAGTGTCGGGGGGACCCTCACAGATACGCAGTATTTT
CASSVGGTLTDTQYF
>TRBV6-5|-|-|TRBJ2-1
TGTGCCAGGCGGAGCAGCCGACTTTACAATGAGCAGTTCTTC
CARRSSRLYNEQFF
>TRBV7-2|TRBD2|-|TRBJ2-7
TGTGCCAGCAGCTTCGGTAGCGGGATCCCCACCTACGAGCAGTACTTC
CASSFGSGIPTYEQYF
>TRBV3-1/TRBV3-2|-|-|TRBJ2-2
TGTGCCAGCAGCCAAGTTGTCGGCGGAGGCGGGGAGCTGTTTTTT
CASSQVVGGGGELFF
>TRBV10-3|TRBD1|-|TRBJ1-5
TGTGCCATCAGTGGGGACAGGGTGGGCCAGAATCAGCCCCAGCATTTT
CAISGDRVGQNQPQHF
>TRBV30|TRBD2|-|TRBJ2-7
TGTGCCTGGAGCGGGGGGACGCCTCCCTACGAGCAGTACTTC
CAWSGGTPPYEQYF
>TRBV11-2|TRBD2|-|TRBJ2-5
TGTGCCAGCAGCTTACCTATAGCGGGACCTCAAGAGACCCAGTACTTC
CASSLPIAGPQETQYF
>TRBV24-1|-|-|TRBJ2-3
TGTGCCACCAGTGATTACGTACTCGATACGCAGTATTTT
CATSDYVLDTQYF
>TRBV27|-|-|TRBJ1-2
TGTGCCAGCAGACGCGACAGTCTAGCTAACTATGGCTACACCTTC
CASRRDSLANYGYTF
>TRBV7-9|TRBD2|-|TRBJ2-5
TGTGCCAGCAGCTCGCGAACCTGGCTAGCGGGGCAAGAGACCCAGTACTTC
CASSSRTWLAGQETQYF
>TRBV11-3|TRBD2|-|TRBJ2-1
TGTGCCAGCAGTCGCGGTGGACTAGCTTCCTACAATGAGCAGTTCTTC
CASSRGGLASYNEQFF
>TRBV30|-|once|TRBJ2-3
TGTGCCTGGACAATTAGCACAGATACGCAGTATTTT
CAWTISTDTQYF
>TRBV14|-|few|TRBJ1-2
TGTGCCAGCAGCCAAGTTACGACGGCCTCTGGCTACACCTTC
CASSQVTTASGYTF
>TRBV5-4|TRBD2|-|TRBJ2-1
TGTGCCAGCAGTAGACTAGCGGGGGGGAGAGATGAGCAGTTCTTC
CASSRLAGGRDEQFF
>TRBV14|-|once|TRBJ1-1
TGTGCCAGCAGCCAAGAGTTAAACACTGAAGCTTTCTTT
CASSQELNTEAFF
>TRBV6-1|-|-|TRBJ1-2
TGTGCCAGCAGTGGACCTGGGACTTCAAATTTCGGTGGCTACACCTTC
CASSGPGTSNFGGYTF
>TRBV5-1|-|-|TRBJ2-5
TGCGCCAGCAGCTCACAACCCATCCAAGAGACCCAGTACTTC
CASSSQPIQETQYF
>TRBV15|TRBD2|few|TRBJ2-7
TGTGCCACCAGCAGAGATCCGGGGGGGTCCTACGAGCAGTACTTC
CATSRDPGGSYEQYF
>TRBV5-5|TRBD1|-|TRBJ1-1
TGTGCCAGCTTGAGGGGGCCGGACACTGAAGCTTTCTTT
CASLRGPDTEAFF
>TRBV11-3|TRBD2|-|TRBJ2-3
TGTGCCAGCAGCCGCGGGACTAGCGGGAGTGTAGCAGATACGCAGTATTTT
CASSRGTSGSVADTQYF